This entry features one T cell receptor (beta chain) sequence. Antigen: not known. Naivety among CD8 cells was defined by CD45RO negativity and positive CCR7 selection, thereby excluding terminally differentiated effector memory CD45RA+ cells. In the authors' workflow: ImmunoSEQ gave junction-only sequences without quality scores, so filtering differed. The assay was immunoSEQ multiplex PCR, and TCRdb's table has in-frame clones only and misses some. The V and J calls and the clone size are those of that table, but D and trimming were determined from the DNA. This table holds around 1.9 million clones, 93% found once. This specimen belongs to a study of shared clonotypes between healthy human individuals. The overall study: Each donor's CD8 memory used one plate, CD8 naive two, each CD4 subset three. Study-level points and caveats: In contrast to clonotypes shared by all four donors, non-shared clonotypes had lower generation probabilities. Among the subsets, naive ones generally showed larger estimated richness than memory ones.

Germline V CDR1 and CDR2: LGHNA, YNFKEQ. With 4 bases clipped from V and 4 bases from J, the junction kept 6 bases outside the gene matches. The CDR3 has 14 amino acids. The J gene is TRBJ1-2, the V gene TRBV4-2; 7 nucleotides line up with TRBD1. The receptor was isolated from a young man in good health. Some clones in this sample may be carry-over from other donors' samples. The sample consisted of naive CD8+ T cells from PBMCs. As DNA, the CDR3 is TGTGCCAGCAGCCCGACAGGGTGGGCCTATGGCTACACCTTC. Its translation is CASSPTGWAYGYTF.